Presented here are 19 T cell receptor beta chains from one specimen sequenced in a study of blood T cell repertoires in COVID-19. Measured with immunoSEQ multiplex PCR; TCRdb has only the in-frame clones, and not every one. The sample gives approximately 35,000 clones, roughly nine tenths of which show up once; around 9.6% is in the top ten. The sequenced material came from peripheral blood. The receptors here all came from a human donor with active COVID-19. The donor label of this sample is uncertain.

This chain joins TRBV9 and TRBJ2-1, with TRBD2 matching 8 bases. CDR1 and CDR2 (germline): SGDLS, YYNGEE. The V and J ends lost 0 bases and 6 bases, in that order; junction bases with no gene match: 5. There are 15 residues in the CDR3. The CDR3 DNA reads as TGTGCCAGCAGCGTAGATCGGGGGGGACCCAATGAGCAGTTCTTC. Translating it yields CASSVDRGGPNEQFF. The entire variable domain, with the rest obtained from reference TRBV9 and TRBJ2-1, is as follows: DSGVTQTPKHLITATGQRVTLRCSPRSGDLSVYWYQQSLDQGLQFLIQYYNGEERAKGNILERFSAQQFPDLHSELNLSSLELGDSALYFCASSVDRGGPNEQFFGPGTRLTVL.

This clone was detected only once. The chain carries TRBV3-1 (or the pseudogene TRBV3-2) and TRBJ2-7; unclear D gene. CDR1 is LGHDT, CDR2 YNNKEL, per germline (reference sequence). The CDR3 loop spans 16 amino acids. V shed 1 base and J shed 2 bases, with 15 bases lying between them. This CDR3 is CASSQGVSTTTYEQYF. The DNA for the CDR3 is TGTGCCAGCAGCCAAGGGGTGTCCACCACTACCTACGAGCAGTACTTC.

The CDR3 protein is CASSQAEGQGAEYEQYF. CDR3 bases: TGCGCCAGCAGCCAAGCCGAGGGACAGGGGGCGGAATACGAGCAGTACTTC. The chain joins TRBV4-3 to TRBJ2-7, with TRBD1 identical over 12 bases. V lost 1 base and J lost 4; bases outside the gene matches: 8. The germline gives CDR1 LGHNA, CDR2 YSLEER. CDR3 size: 17 residues.

This clone has only one observation. The chain has TRBV7-3 and TRBJ2-1; 14 bases are shared with TRBD2. Per the germline V gene, CDR1 is SGHTA and CDR2 is FQGTGA. The CDR3 runs to 17 residues. Trimming took 1 base from V and 8 from J; bases not matched to a gene: 7. As DNA, the CDR3 is TGTGCCAGCAGCTTAAGGGGGACTAGCGGGAGTCGGGATGAGCAGTTCTTC. Protein: CASSLRGTSGSRDEQFF.

The gene calls are TRBV29-1 and TRBJ2-7; TRBD2 agrees at 13 bases. Trimming took 6 bases from V and 0 from J; bases not matched to a gene: 11. The CDR3 is 17 amino acids. CDR1 is SQVTM, CDR2 ANQGSEA, per germline. This chain's CDR3 is CSVWGGLAGPSSYEQYF. DNA of the CDR3: TGCAGCGTCTGGGGGGGACTAGCGGGACCCAGCTCCTACGAGCAGTACTTC.

The chain uses TRBV11-2 and TRBJ2-1, with 12 positions matching TRBD2. Trimming at V came to 0 bases and at J to 9 bases, leaving 3 bases not matched to a gene. Per the germline V gene, CDR1 is SGHAT and CDR2 is FQNNGV. The CDR3 is 15 residues long. The CDR3 bases are TGTGCCAGCAGCTTAGACCCACTAGCGGGGGGTGAGCAGTTCTTC. It translates to CASSLDPLAGGEQFF.

The chain recombines TRBV6-5 with TRBJ1-2; 9 bases align to TRBD1. The CDR3 runs to 16 residues. Looked up from germline, CDR1 is MNHEY and CDR2 is SVGAGI. J was trimmed by 7 bases and V by 0 bases; bases with no gene match: 9. This CDR3 is CASSYSTGQGWGGYTF. The DNA of the CDR3 is TGTGCCAGCAGTTACTCCACGGGACAGGGATGGGGTGGCTACACCTTC.

The gene calls are TRBV6-2 or TRBV6-3 and TRBJ2-3; 12 bases line up with TRBD2. V lost 6 bases, J lost 1 base, and 17 bases stayed unmatched. Per the germline V gene, CDR1 is MNHEY and CDR2 is SVGEGT. The CDR3 runs 20 residues. The CDR3 region is CASSLTEASGGVWGTDTQYF. The CDR3 bases are TGTGCCAGCAGCCTTACGGAGGCTAGCGGGGGGGTTTGGGGCACAGATACGCAGTATTTT.

J is TRBJ2-5 and V is TRBV7-8; D is undetermined. CDR1 and CDR2 from the germline V gene are SGHVS and FQNEAQ. CDR3 length: 16 residues. Trimming cost V 1 base and J 2 bases, with 14 bases left between them. The CDR3 loop reads CASSLVGLPAQETQYF. As DNA, the CDR3 is TGTGCCAGCAGCTTAGTGGGCCTCCCGGCACAAGAGACCCAGTACTTC.

The chain uses TRBV5-6 and TRBJ1-3, with 9 bases matching TRBD1. The germline V gene has CDR1 SGHDT and CDR2 YYEEEE. This CDR3 comprises 17 residues. Trimming cost V 4 bases and J 1 base; bases outside gene matches: 9. CDR3 residues: CASSLPGGTGSGNTIYF. CDR3 DNA: TGTGCCAGCAGCCTACCCGGTGGGACAGGGTCTGGAAACACCATATATTTT.

The chain has TRBV6-5 and TRBJ2-7; TRBD1 matches 7 bases. CDR3 length: 13 residues. The V and J ends lost 2 bases and 7 bases, in that order; junction bases with no gene match: 5. Looked up from germline, CDR1 is MNHEY and CDR2 is SVGAGI. CDR3 sequence (DNA): TGTGCCAGCAGTTACGAGGGGGCCGGGGAGCAGTACTTC. Translating gives CASSYEGAGEQYF.

The genes are TRBV12-2 and TRBJ1-5; the table's TRBD1 call for D was not verified on the DNA. TRBV12-2 has pseudogene status. The CDR3 consists of 14 residues. CDR3 nucleotides: TGTGCAAGTCGAAACAGGGTCGGGACTCAGCCCCAGCATTTT. This gives the protein CASRNRVGTQPQHF.

The chain joins TRBV6-5 to TRBJ2-1; possibly TRBD1 for D (5 bases). V was clipped by 0 bases and J by 0 bases, with 6 bases between them. The V gene's germline CDR1 is MNHEY and CDR2 SVGAGI. The CDR3 runs 15 residues. CDR3 protein: CASSYSTASYNEQFF. The CDR3 bases are TGTGCCAGCAGTTACTCGACAGCCTCCTACAATGAGCAGTTCTTC.

The chain employs TRBV27 and TRBJ2-1; D may be TRBD2 (6 bases). Germline V gene lookup returns CDR1 MNHEY and CDR2 SMNVEV (reference sequence). The V gene lost 7 bases and the J gene lost 7 bases, with 20 bases spanning the gap. The CDR3 length is 15 residues. The DNA of the CDR3 is TGTGCCAGCACCCCTCGGGTGGGGGGAGAGAATGAGCAGTTCTTC. Residues: CASTPRVGGENEQFF.

V and J are TRBV9 and TRBJ1-1; 7 bases are a match to TRBD1. The germline V gene has CDR1 SGDLS and CDR2 YYNGEE. The V gene end was trimmed by 0 bases and the J gene end by 5 bases; junction bases not matched to a gene: 10. The CDR3 contains 16 residues. CDR3 DNA: TGTGCCAGCAGCGTAGCGGCAGGGGGGATAAGGACTGAAGCTTTCTTT. Its protein product is CASSVAAGGIRTEAFF.

A single count supports this clone. The CDR3 region has the DNA TGTGCCTGGAATTACTTGGGGGGCTACGAGCAGTACTTC. Translating gives CAWNYLGGYEQYF. The J gene is TRBJ2-7, the V gene TRBV30, with D possibly being TRBD2 (6 bases). The length of the CDR3 is 13 residues. The germline V gene encodes CDR1 GTSNPN and CDR2 SVGIG (reference sequence). With 4 bases removed from V and 3 bases from J, the gap between germline ends came to 13 bases.

The chain combines TRBV2 with TRBJ1-4, with D tentatively TRBD1 (6 bases). This CDR3 spans 15 amino acids. Germline V lookup: CDR1 SNHLY, CDR2 FYNNEI. Trimming took 3 bases from V and 8 from J, leaving 16 bases between them. The CDR3 protein is CASSDWGGLSEKLFF. CDR3 DNA: TGTGCCAGCAGTGATTGGGGGGGGCTCTCCGAAAAACTGTTTTTT.

In this sample, this clone turned up once. The V gene is TRBV5-6, the J gene TRBJ1-4; 9 bases fit TRBD1. This CDR3 has 14 residues. Germline V gene sequence: CDR1 SGHDT, CDR2 YYEEEE. J was trimmed by 6 bases and V by 1 base; bases with no gene match: 1. The CDR3 loop reads CASSLTGGDEKLFF. For the CDR3, the DNA is TGTGCCAGCAGCTTGACAGGGGGCGATGAAAAACTGTTTTTT.

This chain links TRBV5-1 with TRBJ2-7, with TRBD2 identical over 7 bases. Looked up from germline, CDR1 is SGHRS and CDR2 is YFSETQ. CDR3 size: 12 residues. Losses at the gene ends were 5 bases for V and 7 bases for J; bases not matched to a gene: 6. The CDR3 DNA follows: TGCGCCAGCAGAAGGGAGGGGAATGAGCAGTACTTC. Amino acid sequence: CASRREGNEQYF.